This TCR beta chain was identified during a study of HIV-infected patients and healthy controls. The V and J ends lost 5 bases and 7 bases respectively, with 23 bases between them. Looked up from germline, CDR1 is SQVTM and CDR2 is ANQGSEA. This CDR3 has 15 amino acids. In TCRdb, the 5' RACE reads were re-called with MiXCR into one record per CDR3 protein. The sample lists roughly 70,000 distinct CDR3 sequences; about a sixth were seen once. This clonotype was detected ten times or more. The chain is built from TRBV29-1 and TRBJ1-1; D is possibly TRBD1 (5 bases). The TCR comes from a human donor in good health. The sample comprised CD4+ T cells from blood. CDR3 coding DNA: TGCAGCGTTAATTTATCGGTGGGGCCCCAGTTTGAAGCTTTCTTT. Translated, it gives CSVNLSVGPQFEAFF. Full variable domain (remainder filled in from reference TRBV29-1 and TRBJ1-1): SAVISQKPSRDICQRGTSLTIQCQVDSQVTMMFWYRQQPGQSLTLIATANQGSEATYESGFVIDKFPISRPNLTFSTLTVSNMSPEDSSIYLCSVNLSVGPQFEAFFGQGTRLTVV.